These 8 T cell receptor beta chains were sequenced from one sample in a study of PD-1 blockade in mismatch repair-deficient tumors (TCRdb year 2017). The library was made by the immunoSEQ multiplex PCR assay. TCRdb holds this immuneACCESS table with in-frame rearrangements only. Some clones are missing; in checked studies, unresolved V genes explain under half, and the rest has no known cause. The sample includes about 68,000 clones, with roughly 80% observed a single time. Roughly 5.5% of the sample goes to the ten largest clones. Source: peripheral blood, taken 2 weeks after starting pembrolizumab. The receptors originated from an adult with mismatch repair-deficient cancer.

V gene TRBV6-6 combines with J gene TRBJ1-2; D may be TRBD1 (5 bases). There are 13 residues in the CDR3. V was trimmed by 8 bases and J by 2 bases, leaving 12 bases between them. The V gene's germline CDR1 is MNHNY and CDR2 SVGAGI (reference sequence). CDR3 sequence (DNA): TGTGCCAGCGGCTCGGGACGGAACTATGGCTACACCTTC. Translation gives CASGSGRNYGYTF.

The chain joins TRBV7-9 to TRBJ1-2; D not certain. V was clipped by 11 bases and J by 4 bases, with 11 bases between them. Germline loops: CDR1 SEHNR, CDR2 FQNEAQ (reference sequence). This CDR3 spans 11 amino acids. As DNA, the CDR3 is TGTGCCCATGGCGGGGTCTATGGCTACACCTTC. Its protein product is CAHGGVYGYTF.

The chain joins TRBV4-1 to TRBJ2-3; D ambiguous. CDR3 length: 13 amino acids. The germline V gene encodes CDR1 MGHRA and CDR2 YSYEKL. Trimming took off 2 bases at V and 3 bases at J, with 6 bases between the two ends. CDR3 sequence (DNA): TGCGCCAGCAGCCAACTAACAACAGATACGCAGTATTTT. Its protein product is CASSQLTTDTQYF.

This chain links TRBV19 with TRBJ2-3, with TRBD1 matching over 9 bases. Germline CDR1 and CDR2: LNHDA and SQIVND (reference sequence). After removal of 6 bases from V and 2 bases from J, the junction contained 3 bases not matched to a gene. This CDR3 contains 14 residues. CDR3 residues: CASSRDRATDTQYF. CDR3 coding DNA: TGTGCCAGTAGCAGGGACAGGGCCACAGATACGCAGTATTTT.

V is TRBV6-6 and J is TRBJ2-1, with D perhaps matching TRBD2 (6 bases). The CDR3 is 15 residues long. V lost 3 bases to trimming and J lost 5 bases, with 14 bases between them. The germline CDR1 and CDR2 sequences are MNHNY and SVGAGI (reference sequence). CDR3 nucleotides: TGTGCCAGCAGTTATTGGCGGGAAACTAACAATGAGCAGTTCTTC. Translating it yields CASSYWRETNNEQFF.

CDR3: CAITTAGEAYEQYF. In nucleotides, the CDR3 is TGTGCCATCACTACAGCGGGAGAGGCCTACGAGCAGTACTTC. This sequence joins TRBV10-3 and TRBJ2-7; TRBD2 matches at 8 bases. This CDR3 is built from 14 residues. Losses at the gene ends were 7 bases for V and 2 bases for J; bases not matched to a gene: 7. The germline gives CDR1 ENHRY, CDR2 SYGVKD.

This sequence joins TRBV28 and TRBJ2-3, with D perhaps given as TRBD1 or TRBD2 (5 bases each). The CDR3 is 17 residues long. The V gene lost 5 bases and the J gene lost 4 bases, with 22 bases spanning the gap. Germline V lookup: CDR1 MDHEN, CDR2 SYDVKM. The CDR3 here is CASSPPGRAAAADTQYF. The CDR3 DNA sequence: TGTGCCAGCAGTCCCCCGGGACGGGCTGCCGCAGCAGATACGCAGTATTTT.

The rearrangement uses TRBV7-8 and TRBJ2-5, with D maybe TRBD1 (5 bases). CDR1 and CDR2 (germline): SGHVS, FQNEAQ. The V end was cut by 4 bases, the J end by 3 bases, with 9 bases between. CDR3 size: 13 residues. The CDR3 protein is CASSWGTKETQYF. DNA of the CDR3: TGTGCCAGCAGCTGGGGCACTAAAGAGACCCAGTACTTC. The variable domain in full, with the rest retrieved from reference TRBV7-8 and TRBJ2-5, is GAGVSQSPRYKVAKRGQDVALRCDPISGHVSLFWYQQALGQGPEFLTYFQNEAQLDKSGLPSDRFFAERPEGSVSTLKIQRTQQEDSAVYLCASSWGTKETQYFGPGTRLLVL.